A selection of T cell receptor beta chains follows, all from one sample in a study of blood T cell repertoires in COVID-19. Clones were read by immunoSEQ multiplex PCR, and TCRdb kept only the in-frame ones, dropping some. The sample carries fewer than 30,000 clones, roughly nine tenths recorded once. The sequenced sample was peripheral blood. The receptors were gathered from a human donor in a cohort sampled during active COVID-19. The CDR3 runs from the conserved cysteine through the conserved F or W. A D gene is named only where the DNA matches it firmly. For some rows the clone size is stated as once, few or many, or as a class when expanded; others skip it.

J gene,D gene,V gene,clone size,CDR3 DNA,CDR3 protein
TRBJ2-7,NA,TRBV19,NA,TGTGCCAGTAGTGCTCTCGGGCCAGGGGAGCAGTACTTC,CASSALGPGEQYF
TRBJ2-7,TRBD2,TRBV9,NA,TGTGCCAGCAGCCCCCGTGGGAGGGGAGACGAGCAGTACTTC,CASSPRGRGDEQYF
TRBJ2-1,NA,TRBV29-1,NA,TGCAGCGTGATACTAGCCCGAGGGTACAATGAGCAGTTCTTC,CSVILARGYNEQFF
TRBJ2-7,NA,TRBV29-1,NA,TGCAGCGTCGGGCTAGCGCCCCAAGGCGAGCAGTACTTC,CSVGLAPQGEQYF
TRBJ2-7,TRBD2,TRBV7-6,NA,TGTGCCAGCAGCCCCCGGGCTAGCGGGAGGGCCTTCGAGCAGTACTTC,CASSPRASGRAFEQYF
TRBJ2-7,TRBD1,TRBV7-2,NA,TGTGCCAGCAGCTTAGCTTATTCCGGGACAGGGTACGAGCAGTACTTC,CASSLAYSGTGYEQYF
TRBJ1-2,NA,TRBV7-9,NA,TGTGCCAGCAGCTTAGCGCGTGATGGCTACACCTTC,CASSLARDGYTF
TRBJ2-3,TRBD2,TRBV19,once,TGTGCCAGTAGAAGGACTAGCGGGGGCACAGATACGCAGTATTTT,CASRRTSGGTDTQYF
TRBJ1-6,NA,TRBV30,once,TGTGCCTGGACCCCTGACATCGGCAATTCACCCCTCCACTTT,CAWTPDIGNSPLHF
TRBJ2-3,NA,TRBV14,NA,TGTGCCAGCAGCCAAGATCGGTTCCTGCAGTATTTT,CASSQDRFLQYF
TRBJ2-1,TRBD2,TRBV29-1,NA,TGCAGCGTTGGGGCCGGGACTAGGTACGGTGAGCAGTTCTTC,CSVGAGTRYGEQFF
TRBJ2-6,TRBD2,TRBV5-1,NA,TGCGCCAGCAGCGAGTTGGGAGGGTCTGGGGCCAACGTCCTGACTTTC,CASSELGGSGANVLTF
TRBJ2-7,NA,TRBV7-9,NA,TGTGCCAGCAGCCGTGCCTCGGGGGTCTCCTACGAGCAGTACTTC,CASSRASGVSYEQYF
TRBJ1-1,NA,TRBV11-2,NA,TGTGCCAGCAGAGTAACACGGGTGAACACTGAAGCTTTCTTT,CASRVTRVNTEAFF
TRBJ2-1,NA,TRBV30,NA,TGTGCCTGGAGAAGACTGAGCTCCTACAATGAGCAGTTCTTC,CAWRRLSSYNEQFF
TRBJ1-1,NA,TRBV14,NA,TGTGCCAGCAGCCGCACAGTGAGGAGGACTGAAGCTTTCTTT,CASSRTVRRTEAFF
TRBJ2-5,TRBD2,TRBV7-3,NA,TGTGCCAGCAGCTCCCCCGGGGTAGCGGGAGAGACCCAGTACTTC,CASSSPGVAGETQYF
TRBJ2-2,NA,TRBV7-2,NA,TGTGCCAGCAGCTTAGCCCAGGGGAACACCGGGGAGCTGTTTTTT,CASSLAQGNTGELFF
TRBJ2-1,TRBD2,TRBV7-2,NA,TGTGCCAGCAGCTTAGTTGTGACTAGCAACAATGAGCAGTTCTTC,CASSLVVTSNNEQFF
TRBJ1-1,NA,TRBV11-2,NA,TGTGCCAGCAGCCAGGACAGGAACACTGAAGCTTTCTTT,CASSQDRNTEAFF
TRBJ2-3,NA,TRBV5-1,NA,TGCGCCAGCAGCCCGGGACACAACACAGATACGCAGTATTTT,CASSPGHNTDTQYF
TRBJ2-3,NA,TRBV24-1,NA,TGTGCCACCAGTGAAACGCAGGGTGGCACAGATACGCAGTATTTT,CATSETQGGTDTQYF
TRBJ2-6,NA,TRBV6-5,NA,TGTGCCAGCAGTCTAGGGGATACTGGGGCCAACGTCCTGACTTTC,CASSLGDTGANVLTF
TRBJ1-6,NA,TRBV7-9,NA,TGTGCCAGCAGCCGTGGTGCGGGGAATTCACCCCTCCACTTT,CASSRGAGNSPLHF
TRBJ1-2,TRBD1,TRBV2,once,TGTGCCAGCAAATCGGACAGGGGAACAAATAACTATGGCTACACCTTC,CASKSDRGTNNYGYTF
TRBJ2-2,NA,TRBV9,NA,TGTGCCAGCAGCGTAAGCCAGGGTGGCGGGGAGCTGTTTTTT,CASSVSQGGGELFF
TRBJ2-1,TRBD2,TRBV7-9,once,TGTGCCAGCAGCTTAGAGGCTAGCGGGAATGAGCAGTTCTTC,CASSLEASGNEQFF
TRBJ2-3,TRBD2,TRBV19,NA,TGTGCCAGTAGTTTGGCCGGGACTAGCGGTTCATGGTATACGCAGTATTTT,CASSLAGTSGSWYTQYF
TRBJ2-5,NA,TRBV29-1,NA,TGCAGCGTGTTGACAGTCACACAACGAGAGACCCAGTACTTC,CSVLTVTQRETQYF
TRBJ2-7,NA,TRBV3-1/TRBV3-2,few,TGTGCCAGCAGCGGGGGGGCGTACGAGCAGTACTTC,CASSGGAYEQYF
TRBJ1-6,NA,TRBV21-1,NA,TGTGCCAGCAGCAAAGCACAGCGGAGTAATTCACCCCTCCACTTT,CASSKAQRSNSPLHF
TRBJ1-6,TRBD1,TRBV7-9,NA,TGTGCCAGCAGCCGGACAGGGGAATATTCACCCCTCCACTTT,CASSRTGEYSPLHF
TRBJ2-1,TRBD1,TRBV5-1,NA,TGCGCCAGCAGCCCTCTACCGGGACAGGGTAATTTTGAGTTCAATGAGCAGTTCTTC,CASSPLPGQGNFEFNEQFF
TRBJ2-3,NA,TRBV9,NA,TGTGCCAGCAGCGTCCAGGGCGGATCCGCGGATACGCAGTATTTT,CASSVQGGSADTQYF
TRBJ1-2,TRBD1,TRBV19,once,TGTGCCAGTAGTGCTGGGGACAGGGAGGCTAACTATGGCTACACCTTC,CASSAGDREANYGYTF
TRBJ2-1,TRBD2,TRBV19,NA,TGTGCCAGTTCCCAGCGGGAGAAAACCTACAATGAGCAGTTCTTC,CASSQREKTYNEQFF
TRBJ2-5,TRBD1,TRBV5-6,NA,TGTGCCAGCAGCTTTCAGGGGACAGGGGGGGAGACCCAGTACTTC,CASSFQGTGGETQYF
TRBJ2-5,TRBD2,TRBV25-1,NA,TGTGCCAGCATGGGCGGGGGGGCCCAGTACTTC,CASMGGGAQYF
TRBJ2-2,NA,TRBV27,NA,TGTGCCAGCAGTCTGCGGGTAAACACCGGGGAGCTGTTTTTT,CASSLRVNTGELFF
TRBJ2-1,NA,TRBV7-9,NA,TGTGCCAGCAGCTTAGCCGAGGTGGGGGGATCCTACAATGAGCAGTTCTTC,CASSLAEVGGSYNEQFF
TRBJ2-1,NA,TRBV6-2/TRBV6-3,NA,TGTGCCAGCAATTATTACAGGGATGATGAGCAGTTCTTC,CASNYYRDDEQFF
TRBJ2-2,TRBD1,TRBV27,NA,TGTGCCAGCAGTTTTAGGGCAGGGGGCCTGGACGGGGAGCTGTTTTTT,CASSFRAGGLDGELFF
TRBJ2-1,TRBD2,TRBV24-1,once,TGTGCCACCAGTGATTATGCGGGAGGGAAGTACAATGAGCAGTTCTTC,CATSDYAGGKYNEQFF
TRBJ1-2,NA,TRBV24-1,NA,TGTGCCACCAGTGACCTCCCTCGGGGGGGACTCTATGGCTACACCTTC,CATSDLPRGGLYGYTF
TRBJ2-5,TRBD2,TRBV25-1,NA,TGTGCCAGCAGTGATGCCCTCGGGGTAGCGGGAGTAGAGACCCAGTACTTC,CASSDALGVAGVETQYF
TRBJ1-5,NA,TRBV11-2,few,TGTGCCAGCAGCCCCGGACAGCGGAATCAGCCCCAGCATTTT,CASSPGQRNQPQHF
TRBJ1-3,TRBD1,TRBV6-2/TRBV6-3,NA,TGTGCCAGCAGCCTGACGCGGGTCGGGACAGACTCTGGAAACACCATATATTTT,CASSLTRVGTDSGNTIYF
TRBJ1-6,NA,TRBV20-1,NA,TGCAGTGCTAGTTCCAGGGGTGATAATTCACCCCTCCACTTT,CSASSRGDNSPLHF
TRBJ1-1,NA,TRBV11-3,NA,TGTGCCAGCAGTCTCTCCAGGGGTGGCACTGAAGCTTTCTTT,CASSLSRGGTEAFF
TRBJ2-3,TRBD1,TRBV7-9,NA,TGTGCCAGCAGCGGGACAGTTAGCACAGATACGCAGTATTTT,CASSGTVSTDTQYF
TRBJ2-5,TRBD2,TRBV7-9,NA,TGTGCCACCCTGACTAGCGGGAGGGCCCAAGAGACCCAGTACTTC,CATLTSGRAQETQYF
TRBJ1-6,TRBD1,TRBV6-2/TRBV6-3,NA,TGTGCCAGCAGTTCCCGGACAGGGACAGATTCACCCCTCCACTTT,CASSSRTGTDSPLHF
TRBJ2-1,TRBD1,TRBV4-3,NA,TGCGCCAGCAGCCAAGACAGGGGGCCCTACAATGAGCAGTTCTTC,CASSQDRGPYNEQFF
TRBJ2-5,TRBD2,TRBV5-1,NA,TGCGCCAGCAGGGGACTAGCGGGAGAAGAGACCCAGTACTTC,CASRGLAGEETQYF
TRBJ2-7,NA,TRBV27,few,TGTGCCAGCAGTTCCTCAGGGGAGTCCTACGAGCAGTACTTC,CASSSSGESYEQYF
TRBJ1-1,TRBD1,TRBV4-3,NA,TGCGCCAGCAGCCGAGGGACAGACACTGAAGCTTTCTTT,CASSRGTDTEAFF
TRBJ2-2,TRBD2,TRBV28,NA,TGTGCCAGCGGTAGAGCGGGAGGAAGGGCCGGGGAGCTGTTTTTT,CASGRAGGRAGELFF
TRBJ2-2,TRBD1,TRBV5-1,NA,TGCGCCAGCAGCCCGGGACAGGGGGAGTACACCGGGGAGCTGTTTTTT,CASSPGQGEYTGELFF
TRBJ1-3,TRBD1,TRBV4-2,NA,TGTGCCAGCAGCGCCCGGGACAGGGGATCTGGAAACACCATATATTTT,CASSARDRGSGNTIYF
TRBJ1-5,TRBD1,TRBV30,NA,TGTGCCTGGAGTCGAAGACAGGGGGGTAATCAGCCCCAGCATTTT,CAWSRRQGGNQPQHF